This T cell receptor (beta chain) emerged from a study of T cell changes during pregnancy in multiple sclerosis. Using immunoSEQ multiplex PCR, the repertoire was profiled, and TCRdb retains in-frame clones only, with some absent. The repertoire includes tens of thousands of clones, 91% of them detected once, and 2.3% sits in the top ten. V gave up 4 bases and J gave up 8 bases; unmatched junction bases: 4. The germline CDR1 and CDR2 sequences are SGHRS and YFSETQ. The CDR3 totals 12 residues. V usage is TRBV5-1 and J usage is TRBJ1-2, with 8 nucleotides matching TRBD1. Sample: peripheral blood, taken in the first trimester of pregnancy. This TCR was sampled from a female donor with multiple sclerosis, enrolled in a pregnancy study. The CDR3 protein is CASSEDRVGYTF. The CDR3 DNA is TGCGCCAGCAGCGAGGACAGGGTAGGCTACACCTTC.